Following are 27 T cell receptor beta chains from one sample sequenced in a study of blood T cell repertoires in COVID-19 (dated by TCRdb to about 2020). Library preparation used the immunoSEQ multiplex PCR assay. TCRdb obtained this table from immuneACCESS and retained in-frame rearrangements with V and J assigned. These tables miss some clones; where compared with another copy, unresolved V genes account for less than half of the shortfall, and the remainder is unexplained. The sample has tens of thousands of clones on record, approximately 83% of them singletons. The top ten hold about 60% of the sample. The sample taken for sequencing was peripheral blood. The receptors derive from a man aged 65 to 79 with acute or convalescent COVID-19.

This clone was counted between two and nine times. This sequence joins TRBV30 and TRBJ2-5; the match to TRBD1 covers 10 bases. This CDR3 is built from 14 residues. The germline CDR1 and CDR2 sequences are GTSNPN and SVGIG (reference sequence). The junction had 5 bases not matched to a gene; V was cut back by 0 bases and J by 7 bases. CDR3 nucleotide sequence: TGTGCCTGGAGTGTCGACAGGGGGCTAGGGACCCAGTACTTC. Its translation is CAWSVDRGLGTQYF.

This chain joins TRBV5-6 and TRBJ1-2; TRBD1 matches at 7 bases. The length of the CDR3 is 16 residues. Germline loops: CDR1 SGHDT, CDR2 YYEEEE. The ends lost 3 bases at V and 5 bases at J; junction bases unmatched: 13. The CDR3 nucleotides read TGTGCCAGCAGCTGGCGACAGGGTACAGGGATTTATGGCTACACCTTC. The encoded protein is CASSWRQGTGIYGYTF.

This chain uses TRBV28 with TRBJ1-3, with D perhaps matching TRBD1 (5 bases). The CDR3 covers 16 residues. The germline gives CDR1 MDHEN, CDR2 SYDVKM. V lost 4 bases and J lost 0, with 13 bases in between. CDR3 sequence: CASSSPGGYSGNTIYF. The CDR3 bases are TGTGCCAGCAGTTCCCCCGGGGGGTACTCTGGAAACACCATATATTTT.

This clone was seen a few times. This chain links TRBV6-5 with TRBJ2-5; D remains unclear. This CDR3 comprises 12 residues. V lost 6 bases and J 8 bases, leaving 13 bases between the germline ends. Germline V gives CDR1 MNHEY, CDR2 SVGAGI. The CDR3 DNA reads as TGTGCCAGCAGCGATCCAGGAAGAACCCAGTACTTC. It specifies CASSDPGRTQYF.

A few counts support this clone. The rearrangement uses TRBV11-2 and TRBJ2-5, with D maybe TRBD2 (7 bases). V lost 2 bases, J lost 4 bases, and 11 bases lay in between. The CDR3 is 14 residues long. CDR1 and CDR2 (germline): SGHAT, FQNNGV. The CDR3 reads CASSLWGGRETQYF. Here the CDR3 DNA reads TGTGCCAGCAGCTTATGGGGGGGGCGAGAGACCCAGTACTTC.

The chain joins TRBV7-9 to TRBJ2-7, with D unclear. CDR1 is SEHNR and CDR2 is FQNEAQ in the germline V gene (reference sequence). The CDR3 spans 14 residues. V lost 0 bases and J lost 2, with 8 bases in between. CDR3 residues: CASSLAPGTYEQYF. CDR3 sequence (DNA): TGTGCCAGCAGCTTAGCACCAGGCACCTACGAGCAGTACTTC.

CDR3: CASSPPSGPYEQYF. CDR3 DNA: TGTGCCAGCTCACCACCGTCTGGCCCCTACGAGCAGTACTTC. This chain links TRBV18 with TRBJ2-7; unclear D gene. Trimming cost V 0 bases and J 2 bases, with 8 bases left between them. The germline gives CDR1 KGHSH, CDR2 LQKENI. The CDR3 is made up of 14 amino acids.

The DNA for the CDR3 is TGTGCCAGAAGCCGTTACAGGGGAACTAGCGGGAGACATAACGAGCAGTACTTC. Amino acids: CARSRYRGTSGRHNEQYF. The gene calls are TRBV5-3 and TRBJ2-7; 11 nucleotides line up with TRBD2. TRBV5-3 carries the ORF label, with uncertain function. V shed 4 bases, J shed 5 bases, and the junction held 17 bases outside the gene matches. The CDR3 covers 18 residues.

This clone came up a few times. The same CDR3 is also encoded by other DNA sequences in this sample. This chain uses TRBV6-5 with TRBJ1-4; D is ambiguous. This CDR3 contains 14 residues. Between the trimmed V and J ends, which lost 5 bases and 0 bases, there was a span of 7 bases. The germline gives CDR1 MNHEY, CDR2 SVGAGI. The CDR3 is CASSLEATNEKLFF. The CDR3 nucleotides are TGTGCCAGCAGTCTAGAAGCAACTAATGAAAAACTGTTTTTT.

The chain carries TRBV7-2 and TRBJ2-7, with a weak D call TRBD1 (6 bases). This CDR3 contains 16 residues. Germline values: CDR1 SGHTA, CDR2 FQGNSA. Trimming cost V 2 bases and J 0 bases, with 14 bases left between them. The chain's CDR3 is CASSLLGHRASYEQYF. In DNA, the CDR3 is TGTGCCAGCAGCTTATTAGGACACAGGGCCTCCTACGAGCAGTACTTC.

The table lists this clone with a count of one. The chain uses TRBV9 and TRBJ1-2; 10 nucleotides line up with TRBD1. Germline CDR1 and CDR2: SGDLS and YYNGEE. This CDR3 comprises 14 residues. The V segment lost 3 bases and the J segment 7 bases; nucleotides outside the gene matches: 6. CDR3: CASSATGGNVGYTF. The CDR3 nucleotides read TGTGCCAGCAGCGCGACAGGGGGCAACGTTGGCTACACCTTC.

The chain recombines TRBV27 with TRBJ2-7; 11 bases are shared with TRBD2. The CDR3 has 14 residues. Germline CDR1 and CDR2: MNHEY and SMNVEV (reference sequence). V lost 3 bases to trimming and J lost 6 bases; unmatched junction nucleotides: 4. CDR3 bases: TGTGCCAGCAGTTTTACTAGCGGGAGCGGCGAGCAGTACTTC. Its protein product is CASSFTSGSGEQYF.

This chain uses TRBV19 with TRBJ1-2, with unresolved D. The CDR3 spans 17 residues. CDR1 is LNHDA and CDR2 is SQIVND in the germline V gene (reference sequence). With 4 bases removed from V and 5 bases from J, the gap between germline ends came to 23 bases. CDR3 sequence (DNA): TGTGCCAGTAGTACCCCTCTCCAGGTATCCCGACCATATGGCTACACCTTC. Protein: CASSTPLQVSRPYGYTF. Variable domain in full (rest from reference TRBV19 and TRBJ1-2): DGGITQSPKYLFRKEGQNVTLSCEQNLNHDAMYWYRQDPGQGLRLIYYSQIVNDFQKGDIAEGYSVSREKKESFPLTVTSAQKNPTAFYLCASSTPLQVSRPYGYTFGSGTRLTVV.

This chain's CDR3 is CAWSPRTGAEAFF. CDR3 DNA: TGTGCCTGGAGTCCACGGACAGGGGCTGAAGCTTTCTTT. V gene TRBV30 combines with J gene TRBJ1-1, with 9 bases aligning to TRBD1. Trimming removed 2 bases from V and 6 bases from J; junction bases left unmatched: 4. Germline V gene lookup returns CDR1 GTSNPN and CDR2 SVGIG (reference sequence). The CDR3 sequence is 13 residues long.

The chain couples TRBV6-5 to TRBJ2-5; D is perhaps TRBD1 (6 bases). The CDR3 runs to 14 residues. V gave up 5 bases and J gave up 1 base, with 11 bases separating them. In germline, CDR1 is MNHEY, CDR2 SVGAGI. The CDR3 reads CASSPDRSQETQYF. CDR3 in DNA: TGTGCCAGCAGTCCGGACAGAAGCCAAGAGACCCAGTACTTC.

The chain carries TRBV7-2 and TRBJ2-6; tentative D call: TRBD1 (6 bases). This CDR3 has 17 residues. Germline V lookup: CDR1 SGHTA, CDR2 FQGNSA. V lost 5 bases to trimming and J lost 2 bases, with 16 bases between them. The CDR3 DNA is TGTGCCAGCAGCCCGCGAGAACAGGGTCCTGGGGCCAACGTCCTGACTTTC. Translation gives CASSPREQGPGANVLTF.

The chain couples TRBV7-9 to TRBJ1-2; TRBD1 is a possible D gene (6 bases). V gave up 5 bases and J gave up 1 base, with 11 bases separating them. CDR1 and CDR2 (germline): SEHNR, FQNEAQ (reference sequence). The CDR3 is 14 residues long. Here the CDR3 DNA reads TGTGCCAGCAGCGTGGGACAATTTAACTATGGCTACACCTTC. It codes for CASSVGQFNYGYTF. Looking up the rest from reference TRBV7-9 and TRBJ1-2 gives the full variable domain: DTGVSQNPRHKITKRGQNVTFRCDPISEHNRLYWYRQTLGQGPEFLTYFQNEAQLEKSRLLSDRFSAERPKGSFSTLEIQRTEQGDSAMYLCASSVGQFNYGYTFGSGTRLTVV.

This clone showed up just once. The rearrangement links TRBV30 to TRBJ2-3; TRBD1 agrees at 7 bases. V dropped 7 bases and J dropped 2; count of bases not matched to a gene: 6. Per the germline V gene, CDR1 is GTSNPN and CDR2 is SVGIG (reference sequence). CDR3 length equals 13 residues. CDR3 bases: TGTGCCTACGCGGACAGGTTCACAGATACGCAGTATTTT. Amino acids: CAYADRFTDTQYF.

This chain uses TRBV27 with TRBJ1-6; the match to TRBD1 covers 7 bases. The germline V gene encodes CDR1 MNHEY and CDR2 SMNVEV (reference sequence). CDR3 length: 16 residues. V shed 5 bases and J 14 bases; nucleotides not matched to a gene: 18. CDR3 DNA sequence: TGTGCCAGCAGTGGGGTGGGACAGTCTTACCCCGTTACCCTCCACTTT. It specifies CASSGVGQSYPVTLHF.

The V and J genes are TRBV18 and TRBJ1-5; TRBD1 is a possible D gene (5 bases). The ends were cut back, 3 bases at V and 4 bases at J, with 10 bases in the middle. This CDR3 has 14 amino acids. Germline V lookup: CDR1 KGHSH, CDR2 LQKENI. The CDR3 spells CASSPGTGNQPQHF. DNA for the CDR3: TGTGCCAGCTCACCGGGCACAGGTAATCAGCCCCAGCATTTT.

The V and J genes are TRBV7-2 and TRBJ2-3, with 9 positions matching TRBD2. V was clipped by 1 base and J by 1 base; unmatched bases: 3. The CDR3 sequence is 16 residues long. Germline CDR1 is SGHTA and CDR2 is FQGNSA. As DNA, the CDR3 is TGTGCCAGCAGCTTAGGAGCGGGAGGTGGCACAGATACGCAGTATTTT. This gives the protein CASSLGAGGGTDTQYF.

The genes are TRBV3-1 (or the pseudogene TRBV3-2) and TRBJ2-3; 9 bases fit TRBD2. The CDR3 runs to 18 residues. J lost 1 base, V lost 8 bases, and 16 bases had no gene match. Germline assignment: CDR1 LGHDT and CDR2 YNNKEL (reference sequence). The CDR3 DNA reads TGTGCCAGCTCGGGTACCTTTAGCGCGGGAGGGCGCACAGATACGCAGTATTTT. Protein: CASSGTFSAGGRTDTQYF.

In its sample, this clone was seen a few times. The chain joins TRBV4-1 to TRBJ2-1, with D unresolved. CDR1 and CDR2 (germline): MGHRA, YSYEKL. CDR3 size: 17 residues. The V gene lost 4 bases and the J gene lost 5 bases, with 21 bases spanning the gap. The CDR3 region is CASSRPGGRPTHNEQFF. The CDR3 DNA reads TGCGCCAGCAGCCGGCCCGGTGGCAGGCCGACCCACAATGAGCAGTTCTTC.

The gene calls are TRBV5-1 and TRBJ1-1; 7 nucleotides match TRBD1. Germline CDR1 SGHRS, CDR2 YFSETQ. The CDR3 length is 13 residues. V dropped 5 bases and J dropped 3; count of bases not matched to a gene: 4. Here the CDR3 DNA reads TGCGCCAGCAGGGAAGACAGGGACACTGAAGCTTTCTTT. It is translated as CASREDRDTEAFF.

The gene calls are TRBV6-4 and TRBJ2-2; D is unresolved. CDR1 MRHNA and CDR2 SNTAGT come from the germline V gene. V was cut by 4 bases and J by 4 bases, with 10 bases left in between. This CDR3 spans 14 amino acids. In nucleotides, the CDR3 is TGTGCCAGCAGTGCCGAACAATTCACCGGGGAGCTGTTTTTT. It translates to CASSAEQFTGELFF.

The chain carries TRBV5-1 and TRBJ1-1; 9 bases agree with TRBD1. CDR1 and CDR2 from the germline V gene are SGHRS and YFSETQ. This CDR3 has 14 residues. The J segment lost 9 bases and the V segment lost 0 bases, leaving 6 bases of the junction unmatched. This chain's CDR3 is CASSLGGQGTKAFF. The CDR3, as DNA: TGCGCCAGCAGCTTGGGGGGACAGGGTACAAAAGCTTTCTTT.

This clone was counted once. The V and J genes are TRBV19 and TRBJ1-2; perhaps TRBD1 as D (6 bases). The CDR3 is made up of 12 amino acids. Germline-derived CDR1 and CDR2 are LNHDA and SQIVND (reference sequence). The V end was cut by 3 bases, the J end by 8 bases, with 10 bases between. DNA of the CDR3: TGTGCCAGTAGTATTACAGGGATCGGCTACACCTTC. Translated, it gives CASSITGIGYTF.